These 16 T cell receptor beta chains came from one sample sequenced in a study of blood T cell repertoires in COVID-19. The repertoire was sequenced with immunoSEQ multiplex PCR; TCRdb's copy has only in-frame clones and lacks some. The sample yields some 130,000 clones, approximately 80% seen once. The sequencing sample was made of peripheral blood. The receptors were gathered from a woman aged 50 to 60 with acute or convalescent COVID-19.

This clone was counted a few times. This chain joins TRBV6-1 and TRBJ1-6; the D gene is possibly TRBD1 (6 bases). Germline V lookup: CDR1 MNHNS, CDR2 SASEGT. V was clipped by 3 bases and J by 1 base, with 7 bases between them. This CDR3 is built from 15 residues. The CDR3 DNA sequence: TGTGCCAGCAGTGAGGACAGTTCCTATAATTCACCCCTCCACTTT. The encoded protein is CASSEDSSYNSPLHF.

The chain links TRBV6-5 to TRBJ2-5, with D perhaps TRBD1 (6 bases). The CDR3 has 13 amino acids. CDR1 is MNHEY, CDR2 SVGAGI, per germline. Trimming removed 6 bases from V and 7 bases from J, with 15 bases in between. This CDR3 reads CASSAPGVGTQYF. CDR3 sequence (DNA): TGTGCCAGCAGCGCGCCAGGGGTCGGGACCCAGTACTTC.

To note about this clone: This sequence may be a read error, since a much larger clone differs from it by one base. V is TRBV6-2 or TRBV6-3 and J is TRBJ1-1, with TRBD1 matching 8 bases. CDR3 length: 14 amino acids. Germline lookup yields CDR1 MNHEY and CDR2 SVGEGT. V was pared by 2 bases and J by 1 base, with 0 bases of the junction left unmatched. The CDR3 loop is CASSYDRGNTEAFF. CDR3 nucleotide sequence: TGTGCCAGCAGTTACGACAGGGGGAACACTGAAGCTTTCTTT.

The genes are TRBV28 and TRBJ2-1, with 7 positions matching TRBD2. The CDR3 has 16 residues. V gave up 5 bases and J gave up 6 bases; unmatched junction bases: 13. Germline CDR1 and CDR2: MDHEN and SYDVKM. The CDR3 here is CASSPWGGRRGNEQFF. CDR3 DNA: TGTGCCAGCAGTCCCTGGGGGGGAAGGAGGGGCAATGAGCAGTTCTTC.

The chain combines TRBV6-5 with TRBJ2-7; a possible D gene is TRBD1 (6 bases). CDR1 is MNHEY and CDR2 is SVGAGI in the germline V gene. The CDR3 totals 14 residues. Trimming took off 6 bases at V and 2 bases at J, with 14 bases between the two ends. DNA of the CDR3: TGTGCCAGCAGAGTATCAGGGGATACCTACGAGCAGTACTTC. This translates into CASRVSGDTYEQYF.

CDR3 sequence reads: CASSYSSQGGGEQYF. CDR3 bases: TGTGCCAGCAGTTACTCCAGTCAAGGAGGAGGCGAGCAGTACTTC. The chain has TRBV6-5 and TRBJ2-7; D is perhaps TRBD2 (5 bases). CDR3 length: 15 residues. Germline CDR1 and CDR2: MNHEY and SVGAGI. Trimming removed 0 bases at V and 6 bases at J, with 15 bases between.

CDR3 DNA: TGTGCCAGCAGCCAAGTGCTGCAGGGTTCACAGAAACTGTTTTTT. This translates into CASSQVLQGSQKLFF. This chain connects TRBV3-1 (or the pseudogene TRBV3-2) to TRBJ1-4, with D possibly TRBD1 on 5 matching bases. V lost 1 base, J lost 11 bases, and 17 bases lay in between. Germline loops: CDR1 LGHDT, CDR2 YNNKEL (reference sequence). This CDR3 is built from 15 residues.

The J gene is TRBJ2-2, the V gene TRBV5-5; D is undetermined. V was cut by 2 bases and J by 1 base, with 9 bases left in between. Germline V gene lookup returns CDR1 SGHKS and CDR2 YYEKEE (reference sequence). The CDR3 is 15 residues long. The CDR3 here is CASSLRDWNTGELFF. CDR3 coding DNA: TGTGCCAGCAGCTTACGTGACTGGAACACCGGGGAGCTGTTTTTT.

The gene calls are TRBV11-2 and TRBJ2-7; no clear D gene. This CDR3 has 11 residues. CDR1 and CDR2 (germline): SGHAT, FQNNGV. V lost 5 bases to trimming and J lost 2 bases, with 4 bases between them. The CDR3 spells CASSVTYEQYF. DNA for the CDR3: TGTGCCAGCAGCGTTACCTACGAGCAGTACTTC.

The chain links TRBV19 to TRBJ1-1, with unresolved D. CDR3 size: 13 residues. Trimming took 6 bases from V and 6 from J, leaving 14 bases between them. Germline CDR1 and CDR2: LNHDA and SQIVND (reference sequence). The CDR3, as DNA: TGTGCCAGTAGCCCGCGCCCTGCGGCTGAAGCTTTCTTT. Translation: CASSPRPAAEAFF.

J is TRBJ2-6 and V is TRBV28; 11 nucleotides align to TRBD1. V shed 6 bases, J shed 3 bases, and the junction held 13 bases outside the gene matches. The CDR3 totals 19 residues. Germline CDR1 MDHEN, CDR2 SYDVKM. CDR3 DNA sequence: TGTGCCAGCAGCACGAGGGACAGGGGGAAAAGAAGTGGGGCCAACGTCCTGACTTTC. Protein product: CASSTRDRGKRSGANVLTF.

This clone was observed once. The chain recombines TRBV5-1 with TRBJ1-6; possibly TRBD1 for D (5 bases). CDR3 length equals 15 residues. Germline CDR1 SGHRS, CDR2 YFSETQ. The ends were cut back, 3 bases at V and 7 bases at J, with 14 bases in the middle. The CDR3: CASSSIWGGNSPLHF. In nucleotides, the CDR3 is TGCGCCAGCAGCTCCATTTGGGGCGGCAATTCACCCCTCCACTTT.

The sample holds one count of this clone. This sequence joins TRBV7-8 and TRBJ2-7; the match to TRBD2 covers 8 bases. This CDR3 is 15 amino acids long. Germline trimming cut 2 bases from V and 5 bases from J; bases unmatched to any gene: 8. Germline CDR1 reads SGHVS; CDR2 reads FQNEAQ. CDR3 DNA: TGTGCCAGCAGCTTAAGGGACGGGGGGGTTAACGAGCAGTACTTC. Amino acids: CASSLRDGGVNEQYF.

Only one count was recorded for this clone. V usage is TRBV21-1 and J usage is TRBJ1-3; the D call in the table, TRBD1, was not verified against the DNA. TRBV21-1 is tagged as a pseudogene. The CDR3 has 19 amino acids. The CDR3 sequence is CASKRTALTWGASGDTIYF. CDR3 nucleotides: TGTGCCAGCAAACGGACAGCTCTAACCTGGGGCGCCTCTGGGGACACCATATATTTT.

The rearrangement links TRBV5-1 to TRBJ2-5; D is ambiguous. The germline V gene encodes CDR1 SGHRS and CDR2 YFSETQ. The CDR3 is 12 amino acids. V gave up 0 bases and J gave up 3 bases, with 3 bases separating them. CDR3 sequence: CASSLVEETQYF. CDR3 DNA sequence: TGCGCCAGCAGCTTGGTAGAAGAGACCCAGTACTTC. Combining the CDR3 with reference TRBV5-1 and TRBJ2-5 gives the whole variable domain KAGVTQTPRYLIKTRGQQVTLSCSPISGHRSVSWYQQTPGQGLQFLFEYFSETQRNKGNFPGRFSGRQFSNSRSEMNVSTLELGDSALYLCASSLVEETQYFGPGTRLLVL.

The V call is TRBV12-3 or TRBV12-4, the J call TRBJ1-2, with D possibly being TRBD1 (6 bases). There are 13 residues in the CDR3. The V and J ends lost 5 bases and 6 bases respectively, with 13 bases between them. The CDR3 protein is CASSLRPGDGYTF. The DNA for the CDR3 is TGTGCCAGCAGTCTTAGGCCAGGGGATGGCTACACCTTC.